This T cell receptor (beta chain) was retrieved from a study of blood T cell repertoires in COVID-19. Study context: Whether acute or convalescent, the COVID-19 samples came from the United States, Italy and Spain. T cells, B-cell-depleted T cells, or PBMCs provided the cDNA or gDNA that served as material.

The germline CDR1 and CDR2 sequences are MNHEY and SVGAGI. Trimming took 5 bases from V and 7 from J, leaving 12 bases between them. This CDR3 is built from 14 residues. Only in-frame clones appear in the TCRdb table, and some are missing; sequencing was by immunoSEQ multiplex PCR. The sample has about 270,000 clones; roughly 86% are singletons. The sequence was collected from a man aged 35-49 years with active or convalescent COVID-19. The chain recombines TRBV6-5 with TRBJ1-6; TRBD1 is a possible D gene (5 bases). Sample: peripheral blood. Written as DNA, the CDR3 is TGTGCCAGCAGTCGCGGGGGGAGAAATTCACCCCTCCACTTT. This translates into CASSRGGRNSPLHF.